This is a list of T cell receptor beta chains from one sample in a study of radiation and T cells in renal cell carcinoma. Assay: immunoSEQ multiplex PCR; the TCRdb copy retains only in-frame clones and omits some. The sample has approximately 90,000 clones, around four fifths seen once. The sample here was blood, taken from a patient whose treatment included radiotherapy and nephrectomy. These receptors all come from a man aged 50 to 59 with renal cell carcinoma. The CDR3 runs from the conserved cysteine through the conserved F or W.

TRBV5-1,TRBJ1-4,CASRPGTGEEKLFF
TRBV29-1,TRBJ2-6,CSATGISGRANVLTF
TRBV19,TRBJ2-7,CASSFLDRGSYEQYF
TRBV19,TRBJ1-4,CASSRVRDRGEKLFF
TRBV6-6,TRBJ2-3,CASRWTSLTDTQYF
TRBV7-3,TRBJ1-2,CASSPGGTGNQGYTF
TRBV11-2,TRBJ2-7,CASSLVRASGWREQYF
TRBV11-2,TRBJ1-5,CASSPRRQGPQHF
TRBV2,TRBJ2-3,CAMTGLADTDTQYF
TRBV10-3,TRBJ2-3,CAISTAGSPGGGFSTDTQYF
TRBV11-2,TRBJ2-7,CASSLGGGTVYEQYF
TRBV5-4,TRBJ2-7,CASSLPDRYEQYF
TRBV6-5,TRBJ1-6,CASSPQVTGDSPLHF
TRBV5-4,TRBJ2-7,CASSRDWAYEQYF
TRBV4-2,TRBJ2-3,CASSQRGGQRSDTQYF
TRBV7-3,TRBJ2-1,CASRTTGGGYNEQFF
TRBV28,TRBJ2-2,CASSLFSGRNTGELFF
TRBV2,TRBJ2-3,CASSSTSGSLDTQYF
TRBV7-2,TRBJ2-1,CASSSPGNEQFF
TRBV25-1,TRBJ2-5,CASSGGGTGGGTQYF
TRBV18,TRBJ1-1,CASAPGGVMNTEAFF
TRBV19,TRBJ1-2,CASSIRGIVDYGYTF
TRBV7-2,TRBJ1-2,CASSFSGPYGYTF
TRBV28,TRBJ2-7,CASTSRGQYPPYEQYF
TRBV7-9,TRBJ1-1,CASSLVGQGGSAFF
TRBV5-1,TRBJ1-1,CASSLVQDGNTEAFF
TRBV28,TRBJ2-7,CATGRTVPYEQYF
TRBV6-1,TRBJ1-5,CASSEQGGTTQHF
TRBV4-1,TRBJ2-1,CASSSQRGGNYNEQFF
TRBV5-4,TRBJ2-5,CASSDGGGVETQYF
TRBV28,TRBJ1-2,CASSSGPRYGYTF
TRBV5-1,TRBJ2-3,CASKRLGTGGIFTDTQYF
TRBV10-1,TRBJ2-1,CASSERAWNEQFF
TRBV9,TRBJ2-5,CASSVYGSGVETQYF
TRBV7-9,TRBJ1-1,CASSPVMSTEAFF
TRBV4-2,TRBJ1-2,CASSQGGIKPNYGYTF
TRBV2,.,CASSPAYEQYF
TRBV5-1,TRBJ2-1,CASSLQAGGSYNEQFF
TRBV18,TRBJ2-1,CASSPLTNEQFF
TRBV9,TRBJ2-5,CASSPMTGGETQYF
TRBV5-1,TRBJ2-5,CASSKTGVETQYF
TRBV11-1,TRBJ1-2,CASSPTQGYGYTF
TRBV7-8,TRBJ2-3,CASSPGRNTQYF
TRBV19,TRBJ1-4,CASSAAVGATNEKLFF
TRBV6-5,TRBJ1-4,CASIDRVGKLFF
TRBV6-5,TRBJ1-1,CASSYGQGAEAFF
TRBV7-6,TRBJ2-3,CASSRGLDTQYF
TRBV7-2,TRBJ2-7,CASSPYGGTPYEQYF
TRBV5-1,TRBJ1-1,CASSFGSGTNTEAFF
TRBV27,TRBJ1-4,CASSPDRGREEKLFF
TRBV5-4,TRBJ2-7,CASSPSGGTYEQYF
TRBV5-1,TRBJ2-7,CASSLEQGGSEQYF
TRBV2,TRBJ2-2,CASSEAGYSGTGGAAGELFF
TRBV7-8,TRBJ1-4,CASSLYVRSYNEKLFF
TRBV5-1,TRBJ2-1,CASSLVPVAGADEQFF
TRBV18,TRBJ2-7,CASQPRGLAGVPSSYEQYF
TRBV7-2,TRBJ1-5,CASSFRQNLPPQHF
TRBV11-3,TRBJ1-1,CASSEDLNTEAFF
TRBV27,TRBJ1-4,CASAAAQGTNIDNEKLFF